This T cell receptor beta chain derives from a study of T cell responses to AZD1222 COVID-19 vaccine. Overall study: Second-dose timings of about 4 or about 12 weeks were pooled. The study, taken as a whole, reports: Possibly, clonal diversity was underestimated; donors were largely white British and included more females. Scientists sampled the repertoires only once the peak T cell response had passed.

The repertoire was sequenced with immunoSEQ multiplex PCR; TCRdb's copy has only in-frame clones and lacks some. The table lists about 180,000 clones, about 90% of them singletons, with around 7.9% in the top ten. Per the germline V gene, CDR1 is SEHNR and CDR2 is FQNEAQ (reference sequence). This CDR3 has 15 residues. V lost 8 bases to trimming and J lost 0 bases, with 16 bases between them. With regard to this clone: Its specificity is not known.

The receptor comes from an adult in good health. The chain recombines TRBV7-9 with TRBJ2-5; possibly TRBD1 for D (5 bases). The sample consisted of peripheral blood, taken on day 0 of AZD1222 vaccination. The CDR3 DNA sequence: TGTGCCAGCGGCAGCAGGGTCGCCAACCAAGAGACCCAGTACTTC. Protein sequence: CASGSRVANQETQYF.